The present T cell receptor beta chain was sequenced within a study of post-analysis software for immune sequencing data. Unique molecular identifiers had been added to the TCR beta cDNA libraries. TCRdb recomputed calls from the PCR reads with MiXCR, one row per CDR3 protein. Of about 820,000 distinct CDR3 sequences listed, roughly 50% were seen once; the top ten hold 4.6%. A note on this clonotype: The junction departs from germline at one end; a sequencing error may be responsible.

Sequencing was carried out using blood. The sequence came from a girl aged 5-17 years with multiple sclerosis.

The CDR3 loop is CARSFRTGSSYEQYF. For the CDR3, the DNA is TGCGCCCGCAGCTTTCGGACAGGGAGCTCCTACGAGCAGTACTTC. The chain is built from TRBV5-1 and TRBJ2-7; 8 bases match TRBD1. Germline V gene lookup returns CDR1 SGHRS and CDR2 YFSETQ. The CDR3 runs to 15 residues.